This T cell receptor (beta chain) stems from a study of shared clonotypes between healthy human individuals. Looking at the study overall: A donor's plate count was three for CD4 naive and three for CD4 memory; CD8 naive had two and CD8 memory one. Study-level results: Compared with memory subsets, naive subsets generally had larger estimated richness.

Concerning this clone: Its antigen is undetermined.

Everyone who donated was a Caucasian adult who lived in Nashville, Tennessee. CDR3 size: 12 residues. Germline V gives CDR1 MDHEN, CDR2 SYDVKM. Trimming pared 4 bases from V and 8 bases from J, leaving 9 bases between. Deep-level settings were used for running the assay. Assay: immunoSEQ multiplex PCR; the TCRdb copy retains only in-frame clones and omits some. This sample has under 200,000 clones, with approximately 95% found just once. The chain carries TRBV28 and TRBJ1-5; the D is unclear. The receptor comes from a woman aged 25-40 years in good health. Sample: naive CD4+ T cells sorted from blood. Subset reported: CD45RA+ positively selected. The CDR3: CASSSGREPQHF. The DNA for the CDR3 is TGTGCCAGCAGTTCTGGGAGGGAGCCCCAGCATTTT.